This paragraph covers one T cell receptor beta chain sequence. Its antigen is not known. This record belongs to a study of T cell responses to AZD1222 COVID-19 vaccine. Study details: Timing groups of about 4 and about 12 weeks for second doses were pooled. Study findings and constraints: Unmutated variant regions are reportedly the target of nearly half of TCRs that are spike-specific. Dominant at 160-218 and 743-854, vaccine-associated CD4 TCRs also spanned spike. Seropositive status at baseline applied to only six AZD1222 recipients.

V was trimmed by 5 bases and J by 8 bases, leaving 22 bases between them. Looked up from germline, CDR1 is MNHEY and CDR2 is SVGEGT. This CDR3 comprises 16 residues. Assay used: immunoSEQ multiplex PCR; TCRdb lists only in-frame clones, some missing. The data contain approximately 140,000 clones, under 95% of them singletons. The material was peripheral blood, obtained on day 0 of AZD1222 vaccination. The clonotype originates from an adult in good health. This chain uses TRBV6-2 or TRBV6-3 with TRBJ2-1; perhaps TRBD2 as D (5 bases). The CDR3: CASSTPSYTPWDEQFF. CDR3 bases: TGTGCCAGCAGTACCCCTAGCTATACGCCCTGGGATGAGCAGTTCTTC.